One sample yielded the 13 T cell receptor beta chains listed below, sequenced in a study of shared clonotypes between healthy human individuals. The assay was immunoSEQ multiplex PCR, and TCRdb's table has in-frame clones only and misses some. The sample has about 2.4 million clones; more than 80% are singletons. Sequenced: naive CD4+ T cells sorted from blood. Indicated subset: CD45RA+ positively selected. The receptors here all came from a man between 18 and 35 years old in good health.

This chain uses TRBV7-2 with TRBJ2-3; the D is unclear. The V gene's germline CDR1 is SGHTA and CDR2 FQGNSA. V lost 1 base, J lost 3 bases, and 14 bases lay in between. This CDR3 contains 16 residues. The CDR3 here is CASSLVGGVGTDTQYF. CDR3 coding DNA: TGTGCCAGCAGCTTAGTCGGTGGGGTCGGTACAGATACGCAGTATTTT.

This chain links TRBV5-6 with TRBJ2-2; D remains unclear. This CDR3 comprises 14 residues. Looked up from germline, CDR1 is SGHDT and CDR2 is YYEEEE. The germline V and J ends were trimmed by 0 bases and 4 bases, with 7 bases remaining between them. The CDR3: CASSLDRFTGELFF. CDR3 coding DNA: TGTGCCAGCAGCTTGGATAGGTTCACCGGGGAGCTGTTTTTT.

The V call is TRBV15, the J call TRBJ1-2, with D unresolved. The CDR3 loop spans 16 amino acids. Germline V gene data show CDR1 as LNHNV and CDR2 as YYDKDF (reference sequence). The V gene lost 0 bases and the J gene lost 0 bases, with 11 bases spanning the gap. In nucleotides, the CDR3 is TGTGCCACCAGCAGAGATGGGGTGGGGACTAACTATGGCTACACCTTC. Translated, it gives CATSRDGVGTNYGYTF.

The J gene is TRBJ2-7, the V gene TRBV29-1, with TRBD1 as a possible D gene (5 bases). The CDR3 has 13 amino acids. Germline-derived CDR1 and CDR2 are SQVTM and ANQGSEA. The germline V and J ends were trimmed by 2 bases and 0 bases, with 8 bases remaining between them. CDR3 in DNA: TGCAGCGTTGAAAGCGACAGCTCCTACGAGCAGTACTTC. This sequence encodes CSVESDSSYEQYF.

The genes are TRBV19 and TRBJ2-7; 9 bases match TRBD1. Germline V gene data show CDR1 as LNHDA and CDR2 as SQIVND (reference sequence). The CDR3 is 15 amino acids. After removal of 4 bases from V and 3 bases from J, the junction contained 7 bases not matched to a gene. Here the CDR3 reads CASSRTGQGIYEQYF. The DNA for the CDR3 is TGTGCCAGTAGTAGAACGGGACAGGGCATCTACGAGCAGTACTTC.

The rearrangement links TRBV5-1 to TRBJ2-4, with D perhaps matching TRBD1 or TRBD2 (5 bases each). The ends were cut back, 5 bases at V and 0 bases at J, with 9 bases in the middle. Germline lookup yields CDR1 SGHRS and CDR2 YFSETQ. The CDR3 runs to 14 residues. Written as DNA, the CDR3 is TGCGCCAGCAGTTCTGGGACAGCCAAAAACATTCAGTACTTC. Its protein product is CASSSGTAKNIQYF. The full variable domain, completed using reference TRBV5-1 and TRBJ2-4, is KAGVTQTPRYLIKTRGQQVTLSCSPISGHRSVSWYQQTPGQGLQFLFEYFSETQRNKGNFPGRFSGRQFSNSRSEMNVSTLELGDSALYLCASSSGTAKNIQYFGAGTRLSVL.

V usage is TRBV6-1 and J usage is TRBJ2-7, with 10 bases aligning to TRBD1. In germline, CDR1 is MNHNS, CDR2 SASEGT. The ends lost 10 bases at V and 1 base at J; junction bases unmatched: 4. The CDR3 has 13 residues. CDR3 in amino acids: CATRDRGSYEQYF. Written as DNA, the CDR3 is TGTGCCACTAGGGACAGGGGATCCTACGAGCAGTACTTC.

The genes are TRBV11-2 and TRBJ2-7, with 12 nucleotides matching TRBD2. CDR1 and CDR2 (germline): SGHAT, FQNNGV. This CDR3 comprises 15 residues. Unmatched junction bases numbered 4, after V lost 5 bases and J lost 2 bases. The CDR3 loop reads CASSTGLAGTYEQYF. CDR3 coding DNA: TGTGCCAGCAGCACCGGACTAGCGGGAACCTACGAGCAGTACTTC.

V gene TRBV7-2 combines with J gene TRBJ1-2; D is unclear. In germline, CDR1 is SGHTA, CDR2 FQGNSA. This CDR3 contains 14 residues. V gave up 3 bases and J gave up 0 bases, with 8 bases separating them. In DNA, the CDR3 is TGTGCCAGCAGCTTCGGCGGAGCTAACTATGGCTACACCTTC. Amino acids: CASSFGGANYGYTF.

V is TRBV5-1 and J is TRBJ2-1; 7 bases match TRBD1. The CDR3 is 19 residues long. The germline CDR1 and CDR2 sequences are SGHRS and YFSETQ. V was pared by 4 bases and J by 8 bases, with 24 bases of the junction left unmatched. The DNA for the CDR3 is TGCGCCAGCAGCCCGTCGACAGGGTCTCAGGGTCTGATTAGGGATGAGCAGTTCTTC. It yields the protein CASSPSTGSQGLIRDEQFF.

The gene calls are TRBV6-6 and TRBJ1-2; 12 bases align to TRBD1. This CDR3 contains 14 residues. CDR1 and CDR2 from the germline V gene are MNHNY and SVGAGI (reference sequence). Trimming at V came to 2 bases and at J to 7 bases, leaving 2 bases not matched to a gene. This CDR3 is CASSYPGQGAGYTF. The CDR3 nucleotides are TGTGCCAGCAGTTACCCGGGACAGGGGGCTGGCTACACCTTC.

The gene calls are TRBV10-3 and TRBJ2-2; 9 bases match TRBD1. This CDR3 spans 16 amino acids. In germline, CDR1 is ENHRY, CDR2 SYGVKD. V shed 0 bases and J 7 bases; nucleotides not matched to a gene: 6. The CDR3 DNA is TGTGCCATCAGTGAGTCGCTGGGGACAGGGATCGGGGAGCTGTTTTTT. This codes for CAISESLGTGIGELFF.

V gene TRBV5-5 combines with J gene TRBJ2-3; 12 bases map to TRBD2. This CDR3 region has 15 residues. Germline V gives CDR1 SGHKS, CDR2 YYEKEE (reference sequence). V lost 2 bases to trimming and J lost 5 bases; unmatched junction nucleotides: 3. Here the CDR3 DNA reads TGTGCCAGCAGCTTACCGGGACTAGCGGGAGATACGCAGTATTTT. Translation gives CASSLPGLAGDTQYF.